This record covers a single T cell receptor (beta chain). Relative to the germline gene, one junction end is altered; a read error may explain this. From germline, CDR1 is GTSNPN and CDR2 SVGIG (reference sequence). This CDR3 region has 14 residues. The data were obtained in a study of cytomegalovirus exposure and HLA in healthy donors. 13 Jbeta primers and 60 Vbeta primers were used for the PCR. Data came from immunoSEQ multiplex PCR; TCRdb stores just in-frame clones and leaves some out. The repertoire holds approximately 85,000 clones, with around 70% as singletons. The specimen sequenced was PBMCs. This TCR was sampled from a woman aged 40 to 49 in good health and CMV-seropositive. The rearrangement links TRBV30 to TRBJ1-2; D might be TRBD1 (5 bases). The CDR3 DNA follows: TGTGCCTGGGTCTCCGGGGGGGGATACTATGGCTACCCCTTC. Translating gives CAWVSGGGYYGYPF.